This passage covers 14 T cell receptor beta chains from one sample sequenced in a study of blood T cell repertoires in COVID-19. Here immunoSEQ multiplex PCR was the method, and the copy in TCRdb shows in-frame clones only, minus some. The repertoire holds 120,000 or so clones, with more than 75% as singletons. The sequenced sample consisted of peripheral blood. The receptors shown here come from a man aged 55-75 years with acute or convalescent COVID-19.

The CDR3 DNA sequence: TGTGCCAGCAGTGGGAGCGGGGCCTCCTACGAGCAGTACTTC. Its protein is CASSGSGASYEQYF. The J gene is TRBJ2-7, the V gene TRBV25-1; 7 bases match TRBD2. The V and J ends lost 4 bases and 0 bases, in that order; junction bases with no gene match: 3. Germline CDR1 reads MGHDK; CDR2 reads SYGVNS. The CDR3 contains 14 residues.

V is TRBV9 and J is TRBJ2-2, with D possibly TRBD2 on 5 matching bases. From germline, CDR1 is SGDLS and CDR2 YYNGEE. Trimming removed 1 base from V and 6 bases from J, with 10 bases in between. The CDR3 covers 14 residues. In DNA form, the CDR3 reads TGTGCCAGCAGCGTAAATCGGCGGGCCGGGGAGCTGTTTTTT. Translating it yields CASSVNRRAGELFF. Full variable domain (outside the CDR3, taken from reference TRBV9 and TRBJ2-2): DSGVTQTPKHLITATGQRVTLRCSPRSGDLSVYWYQQSLDQGLQFLIQYYNGEERAKGNILERFSAQQFPDLHSELNLSSLELGDSALYFCASSVNRRAGELFFGEGSRLTVL.

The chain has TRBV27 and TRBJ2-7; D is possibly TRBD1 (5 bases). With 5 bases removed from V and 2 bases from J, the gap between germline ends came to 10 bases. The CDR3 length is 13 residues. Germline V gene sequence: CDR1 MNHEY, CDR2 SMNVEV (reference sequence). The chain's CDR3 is CASSDQGPYEQYF. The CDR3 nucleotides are TGTGCCAGCAGTGACCAGGGCCCCTACGAGCAGTACTTC.

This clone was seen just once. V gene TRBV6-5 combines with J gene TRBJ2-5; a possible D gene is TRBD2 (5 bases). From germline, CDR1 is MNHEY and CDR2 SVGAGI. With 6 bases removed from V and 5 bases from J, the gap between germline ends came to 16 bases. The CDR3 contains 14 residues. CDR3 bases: TGTGCCAGCAGCCCGACGGGGATAGGGGAGACCCAGTACTTC. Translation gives CASSPTGIGETQYF.

CDR3 amino acids: CASHGTSGSSYEQYF. In DNA form, the CDR3 reads TGTGCCAGCCATGGGACTAGCGGGAGCTCCTACGAGCAGTACTTC. This sequence joins TRBV18 and TRBJ2-7, with 14 bases that match TRBD2. J was trimmed by 0 bases and V by 8 bases; bases with no gene match: 3. Germline lookup yields CDR1 KGHSH and CDR2 LQKENI. The CDR3 has 15 amino acids.

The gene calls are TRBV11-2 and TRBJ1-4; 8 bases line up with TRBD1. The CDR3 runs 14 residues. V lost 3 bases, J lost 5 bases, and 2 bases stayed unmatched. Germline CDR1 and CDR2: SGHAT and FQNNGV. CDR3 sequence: CASSFRDRNEKLFF. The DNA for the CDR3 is TGTGCCAGCAGCTTCCGGGACAGGAATGAAAAACTGTTTTTT.

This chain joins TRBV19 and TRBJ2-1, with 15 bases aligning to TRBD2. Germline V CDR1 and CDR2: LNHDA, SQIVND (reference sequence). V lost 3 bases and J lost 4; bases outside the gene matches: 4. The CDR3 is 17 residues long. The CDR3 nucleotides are TGTGCCAGTAGTATTGGGACTAGCGGGAGGAGGTACAATGAGCAGTTCTTC. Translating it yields CASSIGTSGRRYNEQFF.

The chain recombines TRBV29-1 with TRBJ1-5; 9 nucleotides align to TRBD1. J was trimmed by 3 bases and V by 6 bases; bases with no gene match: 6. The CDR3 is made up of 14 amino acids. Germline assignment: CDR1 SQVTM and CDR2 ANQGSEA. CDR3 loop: CSVQTGGDNQPQHF. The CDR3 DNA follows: TGCAGCGTACAGACAGGGGGGGACAATCAGCCCCAGCATTTT.

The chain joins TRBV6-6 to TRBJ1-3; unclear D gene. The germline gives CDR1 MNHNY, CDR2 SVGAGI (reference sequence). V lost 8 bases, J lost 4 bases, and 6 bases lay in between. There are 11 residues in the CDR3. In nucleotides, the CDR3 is TGTGCCAGCTGGGCGGGAAACACCATATATTTT. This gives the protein CASWAGNTIYF.

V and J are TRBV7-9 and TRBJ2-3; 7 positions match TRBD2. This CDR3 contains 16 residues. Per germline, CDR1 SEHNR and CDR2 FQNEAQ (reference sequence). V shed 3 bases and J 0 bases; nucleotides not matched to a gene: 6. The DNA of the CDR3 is TGTGCCAGCAGCTTGATGACTAGCCTGAGCACAGATACGCAGTATTTT. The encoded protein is CASSLMTSLSTDTQYF.

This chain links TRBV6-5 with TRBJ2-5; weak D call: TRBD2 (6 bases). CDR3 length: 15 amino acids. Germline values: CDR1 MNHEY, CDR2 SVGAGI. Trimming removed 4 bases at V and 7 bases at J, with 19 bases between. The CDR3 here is CASSFPGDGIGTQYF. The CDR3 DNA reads TGTGCCAGCAGTTTCCCGGGGGACGGGATCGGGACCCAGTACTTC.

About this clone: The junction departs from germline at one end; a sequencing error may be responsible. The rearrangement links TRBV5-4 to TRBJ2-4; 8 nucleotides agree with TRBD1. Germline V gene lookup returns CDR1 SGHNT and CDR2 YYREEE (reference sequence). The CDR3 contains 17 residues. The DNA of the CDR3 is TGTGCCAGCACCTTGGACAGGGCGGGCTCGGCCAAAAACATTCAGTACTTC. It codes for CASTLDRAGSAKNIQYF.

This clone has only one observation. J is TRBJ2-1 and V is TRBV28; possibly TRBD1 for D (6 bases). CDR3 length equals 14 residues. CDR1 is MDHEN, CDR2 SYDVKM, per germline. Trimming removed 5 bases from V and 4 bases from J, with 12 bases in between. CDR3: CASSPLQGYNEQFF. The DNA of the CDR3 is TGTGCCAGCAGTCCTCTACAGGGATACAATGAGCAGTTCTTC.

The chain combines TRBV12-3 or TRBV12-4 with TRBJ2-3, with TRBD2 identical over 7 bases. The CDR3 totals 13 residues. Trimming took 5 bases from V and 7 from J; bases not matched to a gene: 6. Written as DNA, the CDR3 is TGTGCCAGCAGTGACCCCGGGGGGAATACGCAGTATTTT. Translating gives CASSDPGGNTQYF.